The 13 T cell receptor beta chains below were found in one sample sequenced in a study of control samples from healthy donors and cancer patients. Some clones are missing from TCRdb's copy, which holds only in-frame ones; the method was immunoSEQ multiplex PCR. The table records 190,000 or so clones, 80% to 95% of them present only once. The specimen was blood. These receptor sequences come from a man in his late teens or twenties in good health.

The chain has TRBV28 and TRBJ2-1; 12 nucleotides line up with TRBD2. This CDR3 spans 14 amino acids. The junction had 4 bases not matched to a gene; V was cut back by 5 bases and J by 8 bases. Germline V gene sequence: CDR1 MDHEN, CDR2 SYDVKM. CDR3 residues: CASSLAGGPYEQFF. Here the CDR3 DNA reads TGTGCCAGCAGTCTAGCGGGGGGGCCCTATGAGCAGTTCTTC.

This chain uses TRBV27 with TRBJ2-1; possibly TRBD1 for D (6 bases). Trimming shortened V by 4 bases and J by 10 bases, and 14 bases separated the two germline ends. Germline loops: CDR1 MNHEY, CDR2 SMNVEV (reference sequence). This CDR3 region has 13 residues. CDR3 sequence: CASSSRWQGEQFF. The CDR3 coding sequence is TGTGCCAGCAGTTCTAGGTGGCAGGGGGAGCAGTTCTTC.

The chain couples TRBV4-2 to TRBJ2-1; TRBD2 matches at 7 bases. This CDR3 contains 15 residues. Per germline, CDR1 LGHNA and CDR2 YNFKEQ. The J segment lost 13 bases and the V segment lost 0 bases, leaving 12 bases of the junction unmatched. For the CDR3, the DNA is TGTGCCAGCAGCCAAGATGTAGAGGGGCGGGGGTTTCAGTTCTTC. Protein: CASSQDVEGRGFQFF.

V is TRBV5-4 and J is TRBJ1-6, with TRBD1 identical over 8 bases. Trimming removed 4 bases from V and 6 bases from J; junction bases left unmatched: 6. CDR1 and CDR2 (germline): SGHNT, YYREEE (reference sequence). This CDR3 contains 15 residues. The CDR3 region is CASSTDRASNSPLHF. CDR3 DNA sequence: TGTGCCAGCAGCACGGACAGGGCAAGTAATTCACCCCTCCACTTT.

The V call is TRBV11-2, the J call TRBJ2-1; tentatively, D is TRBD1 or TRBD2 (6 bases each). Deletions cut 1 base from V and 9 bases from J, with 16 bases between. This CDR3 is built from 15 residues. Germline V gene sequence: CDR1 SGHAT, CDR2 FQNNGV. This chain's CDR3 is CASSLAGAPGAEQFF. As DNA, the CDR3 is TGTGCCAGCAGCTTAGCGGGGGCCCCCGGGGCTGAGCAGTTCTTC.

This chain uses TRBV5-1 with TRBJ2-2; 10 nucleotides match TRBD1. Germline values: CDR1 SGHRS, CDR2 YFSETQ. The CDR3 runs 15 residues. Germline trimming cut 4 bases from V and 6 bases from J; bases unmatched to any gene: 6. The CDR3 nucleotides read TGCGCCAGCAGCCCTCGGGACAGGGGTTCCGGGGAGCTGTTTTTT. It yields the protein CASSPRDRGSGELFF.

The V gene is TRBV2, the J gene TRBJ1-1, with D hard to call. The CDR3 consists of 13 residues. The V end lost 2 bases, the J end lost 1 base, and 5 bases lay between the germline ends. The V gene's germline CDR1 is SNHLY and CDR2 FYNNEI. CDR3 sequence reads: CASSEPGNTEAFF. The CDR3 DNA follows: TGTGCCAGCAGTGAACCGGGGAACACTGAAGCTTTCTTT.

The chain links TRBV4-1 to TRBJ2-1; D is ambiguous. Germline V gene sequence: CDR1 MGHRA, CDR2 YSYEKL. V lost 0 bases, J lost 5 bases, and 8 bases lay in between. The CDR3 length is 14 residues. CDR3 coding DNA: TGCGCCAGCAGCCAAGATTCCCAGAACAATGAGCAGTTCTTC. This codes for CASSQDSQNNEQFF.

The V gene is TRBV5-6, the J gene TRBJ1-5, with D perhaps matching TRBD1 (5 bases). Trimming took 3 bases from V and 0 from J, leaving 19 bases between them. The length of the CDR3 is 18 residues. Germline V lookup: CDR1 SGHDT, CDR2 YYEEEE. The CDR3 is CASSSWGSSVYSNQPQHF. DNA of the CDR3: TGTGCCAGCAGCTCCTGGGGCAGTTCCGTTTATAGCAATCAGCCCCAGCATTTT.

The chain recombines TRBV6-5 with TRBJ1-2; D might be TRBD1 (6 bases). Trimming took 1 base from V and 6 from J, leaving 15 bases between them. Germline loops: CDR1 MNHEY, CDR2 SVGAGI. This CDR3 has 15 residues. The CDR3 protein is CASSYYTGGRNGYTF. The CDR3 region has the DNA TGTGCCAGCAGTTACTATACGGGGGGCAGGAATGGCTACACCTTC.

V and J are TRBV5-5 and TRBJ1-1; tentatively, D is TRBD1 (5 bases). The CDR3 spans 18 residues. The V end was cut by 4 bases, the J end by 5 bases, with 27 bases between. The germline V gene encodes CDR1 SGHKS and CDR2 YYEKEE (reference sequence). CDR3 in DNA: TGTGCCAGCAGCCTGGGAACTCCTACGGACACCCTGAGAACTGAAGCTTTCTTT. It codes for CASSLGTPTDTLRTEAFF.

The chain recombines TRBV5-8 with TRBJ1-3; no clear D. Germline loops: CDR1 SGHTS, CDR2 YDEGEE. This CDR3 has 14 amino acids. The germline V and J ends were trimmed by 3 bases and 3 bases, with 10 bases remaining between them. For the CDR3, the DNA is TGTGCCAGCAGCTCCCAACGGGGTGGAAACACCATATATTTT. This gives the protein CASSSQRGGNTIYF.

The gene calls are TRBV4-1 and TRBJ1-5; D is unresolved. V lost 1 base, J lost 5 bases, and 12 bases lay in between. This CDR3 is built from 15 residues. The germline gives CDR1 MGHRA, CDR2 YSYEKL. Written as DNA, the CDR3 is TGCGCCAGCAGCCAAGCTTACAGTATTTATCAGCCCCAGCATTTT. This codes for CASSQAYSIYQPQHF.